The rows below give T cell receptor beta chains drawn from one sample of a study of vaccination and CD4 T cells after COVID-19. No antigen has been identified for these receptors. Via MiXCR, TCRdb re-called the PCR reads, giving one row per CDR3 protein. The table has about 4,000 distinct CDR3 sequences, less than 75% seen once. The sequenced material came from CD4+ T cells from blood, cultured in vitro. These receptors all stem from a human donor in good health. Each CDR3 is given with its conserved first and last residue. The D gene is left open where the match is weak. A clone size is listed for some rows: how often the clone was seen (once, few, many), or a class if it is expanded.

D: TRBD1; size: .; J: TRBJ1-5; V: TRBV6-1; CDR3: CASSPPTGQGSQPQHF; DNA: TGTGCCAGCAGTCCCCCTACCGGACAGGGGAGTCAGCCCCAGCATTTT
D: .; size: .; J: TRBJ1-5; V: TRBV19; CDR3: CASSIGGFNQPQHF; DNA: TGTGCCAGTAGTATTGGGGGTTTCAATCAGCCCCAGCATTTT
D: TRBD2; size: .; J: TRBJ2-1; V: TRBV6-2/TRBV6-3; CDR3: CAIRRGGALDEQFF; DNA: TGTGCCATCAGGCGCGGGGGGGCCCTAGATGAGCAGTTCTTC
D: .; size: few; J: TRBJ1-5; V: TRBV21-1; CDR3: CASSTPRDRGAQPQHF; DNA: TGTGCCAGCAGCACCCCCCGCGACAGGGGCGCCCAGCCCCAGCATTTT
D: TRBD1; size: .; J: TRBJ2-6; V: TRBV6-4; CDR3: CASSDSQGAFGANVLTF; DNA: TGTGCCAGCAGTGACTCACAGGGGGCGTTTGGGGCCAACGTCCTGACTTTC
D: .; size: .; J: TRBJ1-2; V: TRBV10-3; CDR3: CAISADTRYGYTF; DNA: TGTGCCATCAGTGCAGACACCAGATATGGCTACACCTTC
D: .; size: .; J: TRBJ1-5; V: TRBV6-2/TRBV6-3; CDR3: CASRPLDQPQHF; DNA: TGTGCCAGCAGACCTTTGGATCAGCCCCAGCATTTT
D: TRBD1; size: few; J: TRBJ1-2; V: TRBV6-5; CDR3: CASSYTGQGVGYGYTF; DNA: TGTGCCAGCAGTTATACGGGCCAGGGGGTTGGATATGGCTACACCTTC
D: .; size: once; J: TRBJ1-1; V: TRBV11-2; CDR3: CASSLGEGGTEAFF; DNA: TGTGCCAGCAGCTTAGGGGAGGGAGGCACTGAAGCTTTCTTT
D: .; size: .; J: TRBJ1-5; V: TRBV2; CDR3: CASSGHQPNQPQHF; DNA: TGTGCCAGCAGCGGACACCAGCCCAATCAGCCCCAGCATTTT
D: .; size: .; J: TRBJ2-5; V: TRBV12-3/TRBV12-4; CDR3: CASSPRERETQYF; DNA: TGTGCCAGCAGTCCCAGGGAAAGGGAGACCCAGTACTTC
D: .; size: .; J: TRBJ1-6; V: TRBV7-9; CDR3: CASSLENQNSPLHF; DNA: TGTGCCAGCAGCTTAGAGAACCAAAATTCACCCCTCCACTTT
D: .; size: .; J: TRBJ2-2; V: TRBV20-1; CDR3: CSASRHTGELFF; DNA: TGCAGTGCTTCTCGTCACACCGGGGAGCTGTTTTTT
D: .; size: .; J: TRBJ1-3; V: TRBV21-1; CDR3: CATHAARTEGWTPIGGNTIYF; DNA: TGTGCCACTCACGCGGCGCGGACGGAAGGTTGGACCCCAATTGGTGGAAACACCATATATTTT
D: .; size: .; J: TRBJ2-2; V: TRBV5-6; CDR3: CASGLEASAGELFF; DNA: TGTGCCAGCGGGTTGGAGGCGTCGGCCGGGGAGCTGTTTTTT
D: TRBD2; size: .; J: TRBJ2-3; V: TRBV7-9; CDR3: CASSLSGRVADTQYF; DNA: TGTGCCAGCAGCTTAAGCGGGAGGGTCGCAGATACGCAGTATTTT
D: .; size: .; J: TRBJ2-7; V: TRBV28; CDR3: CASSFAEPGQYF; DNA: TGTGCCAGCAGTTTTGCTGAACCTGGGCAGTACTTC
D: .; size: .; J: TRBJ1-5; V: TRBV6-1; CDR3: CASSRTGQGQPQHF; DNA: TGTGCCAGCAGCCGCACAGGGCAGGGGCAGCCCCAGCATTTT
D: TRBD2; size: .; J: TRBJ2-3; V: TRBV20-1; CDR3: CSASFGAGGYTDTQYF; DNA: TGCAGTGCTAGTTTCGGAGCGGGAGGCTACACAGATACGCAGTATTTT
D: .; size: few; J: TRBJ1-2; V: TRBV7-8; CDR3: CASSLDLGGRNYGYTF; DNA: TGTGCCAGCAGCTTAGATCTGGGCGGACGAAACTATGGCTACACCTTC
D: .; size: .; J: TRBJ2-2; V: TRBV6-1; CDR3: CASRSGTALSGAGELFF; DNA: TGTGCCAGCAGATCCGGGACCGCCCTGTCGGGTGCCGGGGAGCTGTTTTTT
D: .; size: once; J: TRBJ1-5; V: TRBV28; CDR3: CASSTRQQPQHF; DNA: TGTGCCAGCAGTACCCGACAGCAGCCCCAGCATTTT
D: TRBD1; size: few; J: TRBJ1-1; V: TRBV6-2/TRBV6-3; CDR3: CASSYPRGLNTEAFF; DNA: TGTGCCAGCAGTTACCCCAGGGGGCTAAACACTGAAGCTTTCTTT
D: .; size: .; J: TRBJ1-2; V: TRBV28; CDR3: CASSYPGRAYGYTF; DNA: TGTGCCAGCAGTTACCCCGGAAGGGCCTATGGCTACACCTTC
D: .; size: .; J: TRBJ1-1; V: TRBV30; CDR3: CASQGGPTEAFF; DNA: TGTGCCTCCCAGGGAGGACCCACTGAAGCTTTCTTT
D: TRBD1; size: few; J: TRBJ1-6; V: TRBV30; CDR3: CAWSALDREWGSPLHF; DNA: TGTGCCTGGAGTGCCCTGGACAGGGAGTGGGGTTCACCCCTCCACTTT
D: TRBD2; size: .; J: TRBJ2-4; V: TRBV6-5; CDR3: CASSYSTSGGKNIQYF; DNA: TGTGCCAGCAGTTACTCGACTAGCGGGGGCAAAAACATTCAGTACTTC
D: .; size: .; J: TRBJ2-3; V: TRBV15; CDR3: CATSRGRKATDTQYF; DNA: TGTGCCACCAGCAGAGGGAGGAAAGCCACAGATACGCAGTATTTT
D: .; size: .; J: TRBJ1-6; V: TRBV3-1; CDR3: CASSQRGPNSPLHF; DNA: TGTGCCAGCAGCCAAAGGGGTCCCAATTCACCCCTCCACTTT
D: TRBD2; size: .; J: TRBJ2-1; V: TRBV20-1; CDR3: CSARDPLAGGDEQFF; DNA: TGCAGTGCTAGAGATCCCCTAGCGGGAGGGGATGAGCAGTTCTTC
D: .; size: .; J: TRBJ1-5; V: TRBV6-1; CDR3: CASRPTGGNSNQPQHF; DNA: TGTGCCAGCAGACCCACGGGGGGCAATAGCAATCAGCCCCAGCATTTT
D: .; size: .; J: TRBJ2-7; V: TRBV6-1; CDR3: CASSEFGGTYEQYF; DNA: TGTGCCAGCAGTGAATTTGGGGGGACCTACGAGCAGTACTTC
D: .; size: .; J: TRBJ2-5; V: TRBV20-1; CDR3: CSARVVHRDKETQYF; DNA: TGCAGTGCTAGAGTCGTGCACAGGGACAAAGAGACCCAGTACTTC